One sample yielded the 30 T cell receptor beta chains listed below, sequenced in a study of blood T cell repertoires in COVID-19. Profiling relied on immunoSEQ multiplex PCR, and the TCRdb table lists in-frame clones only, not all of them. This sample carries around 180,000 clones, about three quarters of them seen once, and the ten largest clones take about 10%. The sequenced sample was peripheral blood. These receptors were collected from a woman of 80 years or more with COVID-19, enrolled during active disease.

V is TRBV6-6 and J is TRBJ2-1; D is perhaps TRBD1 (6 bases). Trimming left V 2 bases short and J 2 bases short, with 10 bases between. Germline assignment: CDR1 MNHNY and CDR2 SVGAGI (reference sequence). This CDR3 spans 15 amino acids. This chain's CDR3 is CASSYGSGAYNEQFF. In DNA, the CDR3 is TGTGCCAGCAGTTACGGGTCAGGGGCCTACAATGAGCAGTTCTTC.

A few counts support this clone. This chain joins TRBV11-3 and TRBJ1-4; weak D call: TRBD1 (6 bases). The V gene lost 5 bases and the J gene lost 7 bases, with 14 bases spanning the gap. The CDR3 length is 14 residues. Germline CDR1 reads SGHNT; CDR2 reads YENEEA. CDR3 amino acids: CASSPPGQSEKLFF. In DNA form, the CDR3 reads TGTGCCAGCAGCCCCCCAGGACAGTCTGAAAAACTGTTTTTT. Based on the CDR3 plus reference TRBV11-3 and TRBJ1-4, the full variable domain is EAGVVQSPRYKIIEKKQPVAFWCNPISGHNTLYWYLQNLGQGPELLIRYENEEAVDDSQLPKDRFSAERLKGVDSTLKIQPAELGDSAVYLCASSPPGQSEKLFFGSGTQLSVL.

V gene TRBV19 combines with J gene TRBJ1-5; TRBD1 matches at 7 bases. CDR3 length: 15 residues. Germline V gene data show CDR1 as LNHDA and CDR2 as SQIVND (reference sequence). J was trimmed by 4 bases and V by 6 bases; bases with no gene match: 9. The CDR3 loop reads CASRRPGQENQPQHF. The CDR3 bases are TGTGCCAGTAGACGCCCAGGACAGGAAAATCAGCCCCAGCATTTT.

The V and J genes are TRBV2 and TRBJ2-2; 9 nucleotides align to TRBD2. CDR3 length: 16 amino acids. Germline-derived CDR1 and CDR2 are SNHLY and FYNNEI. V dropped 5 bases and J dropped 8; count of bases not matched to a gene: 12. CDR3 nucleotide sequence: TGTGCCAGCAGTCTTAGCGGGAGCCCAACGTTGGGGGAGCTGTTTTTT. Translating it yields CASSLSGSPTLGELFF.

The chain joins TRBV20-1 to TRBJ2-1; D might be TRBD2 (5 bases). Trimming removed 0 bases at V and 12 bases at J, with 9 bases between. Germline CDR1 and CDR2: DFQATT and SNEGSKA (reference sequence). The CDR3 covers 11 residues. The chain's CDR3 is CSAREDEGQFF. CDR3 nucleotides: TGCAGTGCTAGAGAGGACGAGGGGCAGTTCTTC.

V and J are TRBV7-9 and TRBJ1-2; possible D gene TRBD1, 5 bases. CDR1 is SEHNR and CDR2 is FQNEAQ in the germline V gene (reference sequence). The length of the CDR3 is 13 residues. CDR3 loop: CASGRGGMGGYTF. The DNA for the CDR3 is TGTGCTAGTGGAAGGGGCGGGATGGGTGGCTACACCTTC.

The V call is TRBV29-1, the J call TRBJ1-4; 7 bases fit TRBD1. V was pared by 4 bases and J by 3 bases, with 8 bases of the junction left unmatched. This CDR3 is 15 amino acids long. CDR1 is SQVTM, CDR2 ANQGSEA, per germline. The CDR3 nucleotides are TGCAGCGTTGCCCCGATCAGGGGGGCTAATGAAAAACTGTTTTTT. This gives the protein CSVAPIRGANEKLFF.

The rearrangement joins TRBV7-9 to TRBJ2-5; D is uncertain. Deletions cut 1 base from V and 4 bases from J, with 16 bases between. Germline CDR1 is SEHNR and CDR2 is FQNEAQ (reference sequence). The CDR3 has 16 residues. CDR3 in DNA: TGTGCCAGCAGCTTAGTGGTAGCCGGCACACCAGAGACCCAGTACTTC. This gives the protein CASSLVVAGTPETQYF. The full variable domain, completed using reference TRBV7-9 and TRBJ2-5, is DTGVSQNPRHKITKRGQNVTFRCDPISEHNRLYWYRQTLGQGPEFLTYFQNEAQLEKSRLLSDRFSAERPKGSFSTLEIQRTEQGDSAMYLCASSLVVAGTPETQYFGPGTRLLVL.

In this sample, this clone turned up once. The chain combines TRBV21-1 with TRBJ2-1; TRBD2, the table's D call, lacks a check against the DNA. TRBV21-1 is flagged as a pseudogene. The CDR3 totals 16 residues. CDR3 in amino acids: CASTPGSDVSYNEQFF. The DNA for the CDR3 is TGTGCCAGCACTCCTGGGAGCGATGTTTCCTACAATGAGCAGTTCTTC.

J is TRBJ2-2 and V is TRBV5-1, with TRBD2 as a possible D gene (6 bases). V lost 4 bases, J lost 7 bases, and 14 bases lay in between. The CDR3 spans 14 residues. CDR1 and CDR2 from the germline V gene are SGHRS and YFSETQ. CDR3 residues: CASSRDWLSGELFF. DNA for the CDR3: TGCGCCAGCAGCCGGGACTGGTTAAGCGGGGAGCTGTTTTTT.

In nucleotides, the CDR3 is TGCGCCAGCAGCCAACCACAGGGGAATAAAGGCAATCAGCCCCAGCATTTT. Its translation is CASSQPQGNKGNQPQHF. V is TRBV4-1 and J is TRBJ1-5; 7 nucleotides agree with TRBD1. After removal of 2 bases from V and 2 bases from J, the junction contained 9 bases not matched to a gene. The CDR3 spans 17 residues. CDR1 and CDR2 from the germline V gene are MGHRA and YSYEKL.

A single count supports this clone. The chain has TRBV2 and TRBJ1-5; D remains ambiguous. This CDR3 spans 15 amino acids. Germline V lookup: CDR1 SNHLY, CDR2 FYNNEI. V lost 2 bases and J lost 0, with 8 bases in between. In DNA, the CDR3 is TGTGCCAGCAGTGAAAGTCAGTATAGCAATCAGCCCCAGCATTTT. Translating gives CASSESQYSNQPQHF. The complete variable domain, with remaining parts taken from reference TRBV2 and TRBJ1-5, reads EPEVTQTPSHQVTQMGQEVILRCVPISNHLYFYWYRQILGQKVEFLVSFYNNEISEKSEIFDDQFSVERPDGSNFTLKIRSTKLEDSAMYFCASSESQYSNQPQHFGDGTRLSIL.

CDR3 amino acids: CASSLAAGGFNEQFF. For the CDR3, the DNA is TGTGCCAGCAGCTTAGCAGCGGGGGGGTTCAATGAGCAGTTCTTC. This sequence joins TRBV7-2 and TRBJ2-1; 10 bases fit TRBD2. Germline loops: CDR1 SGHTA, CDR2 FQGNSA. The CDR3 has 15 amino acids. V shed 0 bases, J shed 6 bases, and the junction held 2 bases outside the gene matches.

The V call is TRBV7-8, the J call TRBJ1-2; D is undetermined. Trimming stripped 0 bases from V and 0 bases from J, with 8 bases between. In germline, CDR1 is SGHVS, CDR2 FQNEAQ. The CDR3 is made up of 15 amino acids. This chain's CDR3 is CASSLAVLANYGYTF. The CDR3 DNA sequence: TGTGCCAGCAGCTTAGCCGTCTTAGCTAACTATGGCTACACCTTC.

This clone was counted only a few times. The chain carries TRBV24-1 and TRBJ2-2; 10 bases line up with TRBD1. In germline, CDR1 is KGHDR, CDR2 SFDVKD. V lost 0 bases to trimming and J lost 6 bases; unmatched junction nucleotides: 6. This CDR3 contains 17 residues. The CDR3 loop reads CATSDLPGTGEAGELFF. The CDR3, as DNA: TGTGCCACCAGTGATTTGCCGGGGACAGGGGAAGCCGGGGAGCTGTTTTTT.

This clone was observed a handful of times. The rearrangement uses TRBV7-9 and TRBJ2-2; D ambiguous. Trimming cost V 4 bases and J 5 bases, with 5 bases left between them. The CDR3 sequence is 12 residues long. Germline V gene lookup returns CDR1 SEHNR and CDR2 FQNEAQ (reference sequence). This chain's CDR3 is CASSSFTGELFF. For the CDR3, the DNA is TGTGCCAGCAGCTCTTTTACCGGGGAGCTGTTTTTT.

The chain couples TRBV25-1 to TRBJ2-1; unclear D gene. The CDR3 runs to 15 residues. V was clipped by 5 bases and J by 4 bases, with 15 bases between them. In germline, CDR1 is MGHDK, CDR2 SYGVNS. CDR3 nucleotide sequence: TGTGCCAGCAGTTCCGGTGGGCAGCCGTACAATGAGCAGTTCTTC. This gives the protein CASSSGGQPYNEQFF.

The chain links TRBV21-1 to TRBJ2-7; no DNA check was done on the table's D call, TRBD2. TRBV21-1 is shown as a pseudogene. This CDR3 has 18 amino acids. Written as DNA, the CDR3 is TGTGCCAGCAGCAAGAGTCCTCCTGAGCGGGAGGTCTCCTACGAGCAGTACTTC. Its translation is CASSKSPPEREVSYEQYF.

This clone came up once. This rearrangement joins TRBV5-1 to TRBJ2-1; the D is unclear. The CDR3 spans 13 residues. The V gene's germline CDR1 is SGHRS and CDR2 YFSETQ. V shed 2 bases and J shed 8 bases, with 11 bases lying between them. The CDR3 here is CASSFGNQDEQFF. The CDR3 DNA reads TGCGCCAGCAGCTTCGGCAATCAGGATGAGCAGTTCTTC.

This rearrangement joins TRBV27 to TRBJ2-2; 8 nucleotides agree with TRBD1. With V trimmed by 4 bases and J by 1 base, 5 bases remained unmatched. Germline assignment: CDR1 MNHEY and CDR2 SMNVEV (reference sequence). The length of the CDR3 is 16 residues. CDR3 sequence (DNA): TGTGCCAGCAGTTCCTTCGGGACAGGGAACACCGGGGAGCTGTTTTTT. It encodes CASSSFGTGNTGELFF.

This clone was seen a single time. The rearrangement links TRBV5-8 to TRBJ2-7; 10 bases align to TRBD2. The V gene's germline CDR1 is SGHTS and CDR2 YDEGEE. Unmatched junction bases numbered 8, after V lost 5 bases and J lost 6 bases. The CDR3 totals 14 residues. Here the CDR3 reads CASSWGLAHAEQYF. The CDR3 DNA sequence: TGTGCCAGCAGTTGGGGACTAGCGCATGCCGAGCAGTACTTC.

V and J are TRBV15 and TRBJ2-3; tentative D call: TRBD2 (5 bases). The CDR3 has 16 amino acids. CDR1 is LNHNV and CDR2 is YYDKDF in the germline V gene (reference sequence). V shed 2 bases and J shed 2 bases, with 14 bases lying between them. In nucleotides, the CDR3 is TGTGCCACCAGCAGAACAACTAGTAGGGTCACAGATACGCAGTATTTT. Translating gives CATSRTTSRVTDTQYF.

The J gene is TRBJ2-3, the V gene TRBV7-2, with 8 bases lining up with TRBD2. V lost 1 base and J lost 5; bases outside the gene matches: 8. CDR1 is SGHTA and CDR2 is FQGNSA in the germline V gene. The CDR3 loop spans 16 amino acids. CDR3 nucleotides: TGTGCCAGCAGCTTAGGCTTCGGGGGGGCTGAAGATACGCAGTATTTT. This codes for CASSLGFGGAEDTQYF.

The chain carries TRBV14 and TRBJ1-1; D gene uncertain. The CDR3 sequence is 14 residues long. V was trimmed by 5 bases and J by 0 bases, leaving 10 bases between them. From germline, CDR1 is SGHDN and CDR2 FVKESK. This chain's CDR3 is CASSDSLMNTEAFF. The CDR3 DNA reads TGTGCCAGCAGCGATAGCCTAATGAACACTGAAGCTTTCTTT.

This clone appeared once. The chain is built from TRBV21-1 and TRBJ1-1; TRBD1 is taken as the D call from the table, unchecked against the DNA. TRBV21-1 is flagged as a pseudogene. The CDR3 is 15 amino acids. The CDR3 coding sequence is TGTGCCAGCAGTATAAGGCTATACAGGAACACTGAAGCTTTCTTT. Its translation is CASSIRLYRNTEAFF.

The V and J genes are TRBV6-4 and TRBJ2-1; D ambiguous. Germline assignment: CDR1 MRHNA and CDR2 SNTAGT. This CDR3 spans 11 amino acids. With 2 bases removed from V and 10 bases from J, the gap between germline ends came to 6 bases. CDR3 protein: CASSDLGEQFF. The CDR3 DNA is TGTGCCAGCAGTGACCTAGGCGAGCAGTTCTTC.

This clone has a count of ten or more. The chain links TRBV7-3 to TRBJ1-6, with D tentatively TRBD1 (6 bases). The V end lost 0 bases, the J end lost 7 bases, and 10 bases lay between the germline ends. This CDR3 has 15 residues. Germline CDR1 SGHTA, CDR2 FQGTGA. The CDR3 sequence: CASSLTGAGNSPLHF. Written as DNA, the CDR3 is TGTGCCAGCAGCTTAACGGGGGCAGGGAATTCACCCCTCCACTTT.

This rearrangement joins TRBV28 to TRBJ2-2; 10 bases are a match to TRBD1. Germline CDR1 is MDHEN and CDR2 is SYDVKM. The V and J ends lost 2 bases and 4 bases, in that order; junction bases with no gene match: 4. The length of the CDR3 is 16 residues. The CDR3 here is CASSLDRGHITGELFF. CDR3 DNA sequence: TGTGCCAGCAGTTTAGACAGGGGGCACATCACCGGGGAGCTGTTTTTT.

In nucleotides, the CDR3 is TGCGCCAGCAGCCCCCAATTAATCGGGGGGGCCACAGATACGCAGTATTTT. This gives the protein CASSPQLIGGATDTQYF. The rearrangement joins TRBV4-3 to TRBJ2-3; TRBD2 matches at 8 bases. CDR3 length: 17 residues. The germline V gene encodes CDR1 LGHNA and CDR2 YSLEER. Trimming cost V 4 bases and J 2 bases; bases outside gene matches: 11.

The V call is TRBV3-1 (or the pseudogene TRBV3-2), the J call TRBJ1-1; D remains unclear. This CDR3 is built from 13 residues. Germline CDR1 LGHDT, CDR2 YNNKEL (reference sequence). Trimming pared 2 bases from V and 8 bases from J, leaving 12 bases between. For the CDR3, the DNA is TGTGCCAGCAGCCAATTGGTTGGTAGCGAAGCTTTCTTT. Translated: CASSQLVGSEAFF.